The 25 T cell receptor beta chains reported below all come from one sample, sequenced in a study of T cell responses to AZD1222 COVID-19 vaccine. Generated by immunoSEQ multiplex PCR, the TCRdb table keeps only in-frame clones and is missing some. The sample shows tens of thousands of clones, about four fifths of them seen only once. The sample in question was peripheral blood, obtained 28 days after the second AZD1222 dose. Source of these receptors: an adult who received the AZD1222 COVID-19 vaccine.

The rearrangement links TRBV2 to TRBJ1-5; D might be TRBD1 (6 bases). The CDR3 covers 14 residues. Deletions cut 8 bases from V and 4 bases from J, with 15 bases between. CDR1 is SNHLY and CDR2 is FYNNEI in the germline V gene. The CDR3 DNA sequence: TGTGCCAGCGGAATACAGGGAATTAATCAGCCCCAGCATTTT. This translates into CASGIQGINQPQHF.

The rearrangement joins TRBV7-9 to TRBJ2-2; TRBD2 matches at 11 bases. CDR1 is SEHNR, CDR2 FQNEAQ, per germline (reference sequence). The trim removed 5 bases at V and 2 bases at J, leaving 7 bases unmatched. This CDR3 comprises 17 residues. This CDR3 reads CASSPGGLAENTGELFF. CDR3 DNA sequence: TGTGCCAGCAGCCCGGGGGGACTAGCGGAAAACACCGGGGAGCTGTTTTTT.

V and J are TRBV5-1 and TRBJ2-5; perhaps TRBD2 as D (7 bases). This CDR3 has 16 residues. Per the germline V gene, CDR1 is SGHRS and CDR2 is YFSETQ. V was cut by 4 bases and J by 4 bases, with 20 bases left in between. The CDR3 DNA reads TGCGCCAGCAGCCGGGGGGCGACTGTCTCTGGAGAGACCCAGTACTTC. This sequence encodes CASSRGATVSGETQYF. Full variable domain (missing parts from reference TRBV5-1 and TRBJ2-5): KAGVTQTPRYLIKTRGQQVTLSCSPISGHRSVSWYQQTPGQGLQFLFEYFSETQRNKGNFPGRFSGRQFSNSRSEMNVSTLELGDSALYLCASSRGATVSGETQYFGPGTRLLVL.

This clone came up once. The V and J genes are TRBV6-6 and TRBJ2-5; maybe TRBD1 (6 bases). Trimming left V 6 bases short and J 11 bases short, with 19 bases between. CDR1 and CDR2 from the germline V gene are MNHNY and SVGAGI (reference sequence). This CDR3 is 13 amino acids long. The chain's CDR3 is CASSSGQWRAQYF. CDR3 bases: TGTGCCAGCAGCAGCGGACAGTGGCGGGCTCAGTACTTC.

The rearrangement joins TRBV11-3 to TRBJ2-2; D may be TRBD2 (5 bases). This CDR3 contains 16 residues. CDR1 is SGHNT, CDR2 YENEEA, per germline. Trimming took off 3 bases at V and 0 bases at J, with 11 bases between the two ends. In DNA, the CDR3 is TGTGCCAGCAGCTTTACGGCGGGCGCGAACACCGGGGAGCTGTTTTTT. Translated: CASSFTAGANTGELFF.

The chain recombines TRBV7-9 with TRBJ2-7; the D gene could be TRBD1 or TRBD2 (6 bases each). The V gene lost 1 base and the J gene lost 4 bases, with 14 bases spanning the gap. In germline, CDR1 is SEHNR, CDR2 FQNEAQ (reference sequence). The CDR3 is 15 residues long. CDR3 bases: TGTGCCAGCAGCTTAGAGGCCGGGGGCTTGTACGAGCAGTACTTC. This encodes CASSLEAGGLYEQYF.

About this clone: The same CDR3 arises from other DNA sequences in this sample as well. The rearrangement uses TRBV10-1 and TRBJ1-5; TRBD1 is a possible D gene (6 bases). The V end lost 6 bases, the J end lost 0 bases, and 18 bases lay between the germline ends. There are 17 residues in the CDR3. Germline-derived CDR1 and CDR2 are WNHNN and SYGVQD (reference sequence). CDR3 protein: CASRFRGGLISNQPQHF. The CDR3 DNA sequence: TGCGCCAGCAGATTCAGAGGGGGGCTGATTAGCAATCAGCCCCAGCATTTT.

V gene TRBV5-1 combines with J gene TRBJ2-7; 11 bases line up with TRBD2. Trimming removed 0 bases from V and 3 bases from J; junction bases left unmatched: 5. CDR3 length: 16 amino acids. Germline V lookup: CDR1 SGHRS, CDR2 YFSETQ. CDR3 protein: CASSLAGTSGYYEQYF. The CDR3 nucleotides are TGCGCCAGCAGCTTGGCTGGGACTAGCGGCTACTACGAGCAGTACTTC.

This clone was observed a single time. This CDR3 reads CATSRGESGQGNNEQFF. As DNA, the CDR3 is TGTGCCACCAGCAGGGGGGAATCGGGACAGGGCAACAATGAGCAGTTCTTC. The V gene is TRBV15, the J gene TRBJ2-1, with TRBD1 matching 9 bases. The CDR3 is 17 amino acids. Trimming removed 3 bases from V and 5 bases from J; junction bases left unmatched: 11. CDR1 LNHNV and CDR2 YYDKDF come from the germline V gene (reference sequence).

This clone was observed a few times. The V gene is TRBV7-8, the J gene TRBJ2-1, with 7 positions matching TRBD2. J was trimmed by 2 bases and V by 5 bases; bases with no gene match: 6. The CDR3 contains 15 residues. Germline V gene data show CDR1 as SGHVS and CDR2 as FQNEAQ. CDR3 region: CASSPRGGTYNEQFF. CDR3 nucleotide sequence: TGTGCCAGCAGCCCCCGGGGAGGGACCTACAATGAGCAGTTCTTC.

The rearrangement joins TRBV7-3 to TRBJ2-3, with TRBD1 identical over 10 bases. Germline values: CDR1 SGHTA, CDR2 FQGTGA. The J segment lost 2 bases and the V segment lost 5 bases, leaving 4 bases of the junction unmatched. This CDR3 spans 15 amino acids. The CDR3 bases are TGTGCCAGCAGCCGACAGGGGGCATCCACAGATACGCAGTATTTT. It codes for CASSRQGASTDTQYF. Filled out from reference TRBV7-3 and TRBJ2-3, the complete variable domain reads GAGVSQTPSNKVTEKGKYVELRCDPISGHTALYWYRQSLGQGPEFLIYFQGTGAADDSGLPNDRFFAVRPEGSVSTLKIQRTERGDSAVYLCASSRQGASTDTQYFGPGTRLTVL.

V gene TRBV5-1 combines with J gene TRBJ2-1; 7 bases match TRBD2. This CDR3 comprises 13 residues. Germline loops: CDR1 SGHRS, CDR2 YFSETQ. Unmatched junction bases numbered 5, after V lost 5 bases and J lost 6 bases. CDR3: CASSGGSANEQFF. The CDR3 nucleotides read TGCGCCAGCAGTGGCGGGAGCGCCAATGAGCAGTTCTTC.

The rearrangement links TRBV19 to TRBJ2-1; unclear D gene. CDR1 is LNHDA, CDR2 SQIVND, per germline (reference sequence). The germline V and J ends were trimmed by 6 bases and 8 bases, with 11 bases remaining between them. The CDR3 totals 12 residues. The CDR3 DNA is TGTGCCAGTAGCCCTAGGGCGGATGAGCAGTTCTTC. It specifies CASSPRADEQFF.

The chain combines TRBV19 with TRBJ1-1, with D perhaps TRBD1 (5 bases). Trimming removed 5 bases from V and 4 bases from J, with 14 bases in between. Germline V gene data show CDR1 as LNHDA and CDR2 as SQIVND (reference sequence). There are 14 residues in the CDR3. CDR3 region: CASSPRRGSTEAFF. Written as DNA, the CDR3 is TGTGCCAGTAGTCCACGGAGGGGAAGCACTGAAGCTTTCTTT.

The chain is built from TRBV7-8 and TRBJ1-1; 8 bases fit TRBD1. The germline gives CDR1 SGHVS, CDR2 FQNEAQ. V shed 1 base and J 4 bases; nucleotides not matched to a gene: 8. CDR3 size: 16 residues. The CDR3 nucleotides are TGTGCCAGCAGCTTAGTGGCAGGGGGCGGGAGCACTGAAGCTTTCTTT. This sequence encodes CASSLVAGGGSTEAFF.

This clone was observed a single time. V gene TRBV30 combines with J gene TRBJ1-5; D gene ambiguous. The V end was cut by 5 bases, the J end by 6 bases, with 14 bases between. Per the germline V gene, CDR1 is GTSNPN and CDR2 is SVGIG (reference sequence). This CDR3 is 13 amino acids long. CDR3 sequence reads: CAWGHGLGQPQHF. CDR3 DNA sequence: TGTGCCTGGGGGCACGGATTGGGTCAGCCCCAGCATTTT.

V gene TRBV19 combines with J gene TRBJ1-3, with 10 bases lining up with TRBD1. J lost 0 bases, V lost 3 bases, and 8 bases had no gene match. Per germline, CDR1 LNHDA and CDR2 SQIVND (reference sequence). There are 18 residues in the CDR3. The CDR3 sequence is CASSIQGTGVSSGNTIYF. In nucleotides, the CDR3 is TGTGCCAGTAGTATCCAGGGGACAGGGGTCTCCTCTGGAAACACCATATATTTT.

This chain links TRBV3-1 (or the pseudogene TRBV3-2) with TRBJ2-7, with TRBD2 as a possible D gene (5 bases). Germline V gives CDR1 LGHDT, CDR2 YNNKEL (reference sequence). This CDR3 spans 16 amino acids. Deletions cut 4 bases from V and 5 bases from J, with 21 bases between. The CDR3 DNA is TGTGCCAGCAGCCTCATGACCCGCGGGTTCCGCGACGAGCAGTACTTC. Its protein is CASSLMTRGFRDEQYF.

The V call is TRBV7-6, the J call TRBJ2-5; no definite D call. Trimming shortened V by 4 bases and J by 4 bases, and 10 bases separated the two germline ends. Germline loops: CDR1 SGHVS, CDR2 FNYEAQ. The CDR3 runs 13 residues. The CDR3 loop is CASSYGLLETQYF. For the CDR3, the DNA is TGTGCCAGCAGCTACGGTCTCCTAGAGACCCAGTACTTC.

This clone showed up just a few times. The rearrangement links TRBV7-6 to TRBJ1-1; a weak D match, TRBD1 (6 bases). The germline gives CDR1 SGHVS, CDR2 FNYEAQ. The CDR3 has 15 residues. V lost 1 base, J lost 1 base, and 10 bases lay in between. For the CDR3, the DNA is TGTGCCAGCAGCTTAGACAGGGAGCCGAACACTGAAGCTTTCTTT. Translation: CASSLDREPNTEAFF.

The chain combines TRBV19 with TRBJ1-3; TRBD1 matches at 7 bases. V was clipped by 6 bases and J by 0 bases; unmatched bases: 8. In germline, CDR1 is LNHDA, CDR2 SQIVND (reference sequence). This CDR3 comprises 16 residues. The CDR3 loop reads CASSPTDRTSGNTIYF. In DNA, the CDR3 is TGTGCCAGTAGCCCCACGGACAGGACCTCTGGAAACACCATATATTTT.

This clone was detected ten times or more. The chain employs TRBV7-9 and TRBJ2-3; TRBD1 is a possible D gene (7 bases). V lost 4 bases, J lost 3 bases, and 11 bases lay in between. CDR1 is SEHNR and CDR2 is FQNEAQ in the germline V gene (reference sequence). The CDR3 consists of 14 residues. The CDR3 is CASSSRGATDTQYF. In DNA, the CDR3 is TGTGCCAGCAGCTCCAGGGGGGCGACAGATACGCAGTATTTT. The full variable domain, with the rest looked up from reference TRBV7-9 and TRBJ2-3, is DTGVSQNPRHKITKRGQNVTFRCDPISEHNRLYWYRQTLGQGPEFLTYFQNEAQLEKSRLLSDRFSAERPKGSFSTLEIQRTEQGDSAMYLCASSSRGATDTQYFGPGTRLTVL.

The genes are TRBV6-5 and TRBJ2-3; 8 nucleotides align to TRBD2. CDR1 and CDR2 from the germline V gene are MNHEY and SVGAGI. This CDR3 has 13 amino acids. J gave up 3 bases and V 7 bases, and 3 bases lay outside the gene matches. For the CDR3, the DNA is TGTGCCAGCATCTTAGCGGGGACAGATACGCAGTATTTT. This sequence encodes CASILAGTDTQYF.

This clone was seen more than once but under ten times. CDR3 nucleotides: TGTGCCACCAGCGGGACAGGGTCCACTGAAGCTTTCTTT. It yields the protein CATSGTGSTEAFF. V and J are TRBV24-1 and TRBJ1-1; 9 bases align to TRBD1. Trimming took 7 bases from V and 4 from J; bases not matched to a gene: 3. CDR1 KGHDR and CDR2 SFDVKD come from the germline V gene. There are 13 residues in the CDR3.

This chain links TRBV7-3 with TRBJ2-1; the match to TRBD2 covers 9 bases. This CDR3 has 17 amino acids. Germline V lookup: CDR1 SGHTA, CDR2 FQGTGA. The J segment lost 3 bases and the V segment lost 3 bases, leaving 9 bases of the junction unmatched. The CDR3 loop reads CASSLGHVAGVYNEQFF. CDR3 in DNA: TGTGCCAGCAGCTTGGGGCACGTAGCGGGAGTCTACAATGAGCAGTTCTTC.